This TCR beta chain came from a study of shared clonotypes between healthy human individuals. Per the germline V gene, CDR1 is MDHEN and CDR2 is SYDVKM. The V end was cut by 4 bases, the J end by 3 bases, with 10 bases between. The CDR3 is 13 residues long. Sequencing used immunoSEQ multiplex PCR; TCRdb keeps in-frame clones, though not all of them. The data show some 1,600,000 clones, 95% to 99% seen once. This chain uses TRBV28 with TRBJ2-7, with unresolved D. Material for sequencing was naive CD4+ T cells sorted from blood. Subset indicated: CD45RA+ positively selected. The sequence came from a man aged 25 to 45 in good health. CDR3 sequence: CASSSNGVYEQYF. The CDR3 bases are TGTGCCAGCAGTTCGAACGGTGTCTACGAGCAGTACTTC. Using reference TRBV28 and TRBJ2-7 for the parts outside the CDR3, the full variable domain is DVKVTQSSRYLVKRTGEKVFLECVQDMDHENMFWYRQDPGLGLRLIYFSYDVKMKEKGDIPEGYSVSREKKERFSLILESASTNQTSMYLCASSSNGVYEQYFGPGTRLTVT.